The rows below give T cell receptor beta chains drawn from one sample of a study of identical twins. TCRdb processed the 5' RACE reads anew with MiXCR; each CDR3 protein has one entry. The repertoire consists of about 690,000 distinct CDR3 sequences, with 20% to 25% occurring once and the leading ten covering roughly 4%. This sample was also put to use in a study of T cells expressing NK-cell markers.

Specimen: PBMCs. The source is a woman under 30 in good health. The CDR3 runs from the conserved cysteine through the conserved F or W. The D gene is left open where the match is weak. Size tells how often a clone was seen (once, few, many) or the class of an expanded clone, and some rows leave it out.

j_call clone_size v_call d_call cdr3_nt cdr3_aa
TRBJ2-7 few TRBV29-1 - TGCAGCGTTGGCCCGGGTGTCGGGGAGCAGTACTTC CSVGPGVGEQYF
TRBJ1-1 many TRBV6-1 - TGTGCCAGCCTTGTTCGGCCTCCGAATGAAGCTTTCTTT CASLVRPPNEAFF
TRBJ2-5 few TRBV9 - TGTGCCAGCAGCGTAGGCCGCACACAAGAGACCCAGTACTTC CASSVGRTQETQYF
TRBJ1-5 - TRBV20-1 - TGCAGTGGGGGGAGGGGGAATCAGCCCCAGCATTTT CSGGRGNQPQHF
TRBJ2-7 few TRBV27 - TGTGCCAGCAGTTCGCCACAGGGAGTAGGGTACGAGCAGTACTTC CASSSPQGVGYEQYF
TRBJ1-6 - TRBV20-1 - TGCAGTGCTAGGGCACATGGGACGGCGCTGTCACCCCTCCACTTT CSARAHGTALSPLHF
TRBJ2-7 - TRBV7-2 TRBD2 TGTGCCAGCAGCGCGGGAGGGGGCGAGCAGTACTTC CASSAGGGEQYF
TRBJ1-1 - TRBV5-5 - TGTGCCAGCACAGGGTGGGTCACTGAAGCTTTCTTT CASTGWVTEAFF
TRBJ2-6 - TRBV20-1 - TGCAGTGCTGTCTCTGGGGCCAACGTCCTGACTTTC CSAVSGANVLTF
TRBJ2-2 - TRBV9 TRBD1 TGTGCCAGCAGCGTGTGGACAGGGGGCACCGGGGAGCTGTTTTTT CASSVWTGGTGELFF
TRBJ1-1 - TRBV5-1 - TGCGCCAGCACCGACGGGATGAACACTGAAGCTTTCTTT CASTDGMNTEAFF
TRBJ2-1 - TRBV7-2 TRBD2 TGTGCCAGCAGTTATGACTCGGGGGAGGGTGGTGAGCAGTTCTTC CASSYDSGEGGEQFF
TRBJ2-1 - TRBV20-1 - TGCAGTGCCAAAAGGGGATCCTACAATGAGCAGTTCTTC CSAKRGSYNEQFF
TRBJ2-7 - TRBV10-3 - TGTGCCATCAGTACCACTGTATCCTACGAGCAGTACTTC CAISTTVSYEQYF
TRBJ2-7 many TRBV20-1 - TGCAGTGCTAGAGAGGGGGCTAACGAGCAGTACTTC CSAREGANEQYF
TRBJ2-2 - TRBV4-3 TRBD2 TGCGCCAGCAGCCAAGTGGCGGGAGAGGGCACCGGGGAGCTGTTTTTT CASSQVAGEGTGELFF
TRBJ2-1 - TRBV5-1 TRBD2 TGCGCCAGCAGCTTTAGCGGGGGGTCCTACAATGAGCGGTTCTTC CASSFSGGSYNERFF
TRBJ1-4 few TRBV10-3 - TGTGCCATCAGTGAACAGGGAGGCGAAAAACTGTTTTTT CAISEQGGEKLFF
TRBJ1-1 few TRBV20-1 TRBD1 TGCAGTGCAAACCAGGGGACAGTGAACACTGAAGCTTTCTTT CSANQGTVNTEAFF
TRBJ1-5 few TRBV20-1 TRBD1 TGCAGTGCCATATGGGGGACAGGGGGGAGCCAGCCCCAGCATTTT CSAIWGTGGSQPQHF
TRBJ1-1 few TRBV5-1 - TGCGCCAGCAGCTTGGGCGGACACTCGAACACTGAAGCTTTCTTT CASSLGGHSNTEAFF
TRBJ1-2 few TRBV6-6 - TGTGCCAGCAGTTACGACAGTGGCTACACCTTC CASSYDSGYTF
TRBJ2-1 many TRBV7-8 - TGTGCCAGCAGGCGGGTAGACAATGAGCAGTTCTTC CASRRVDNEQFF
TRBJ2-1 many TRBV12-3/TRBV12-4 - TGTGCCAGCAGTTTAGCGCGCGGTGAGCAGTTCTTC CASSLARGEQFF
TRBJ2-1 few TRBV20-1 - TGCAGTGCTAGAGGCACTGATTTGGATGAGCAGTTCTTC CSARGTDLDEQFF
TRBJ2-7 - TRBV12-3/TRBV12-4 TRBD2 TGTGCCAGCAGTAAACAGACCCGGGAGGACTACGAGCAGTACTTC CASSKQTREDYEQYF
TRBJ2-1 - TRBV3-1 TRBD2 TGTGCCAGCAGCCAACTAGCGGGAGTGACGGACAATGAGCAGTTCTTC CASSQLAGVTDNEQFF
TRBJ2-1 few TRBV20-1 TRBD2 TGCAGTGCTAGTAGGCCGCAGCGGGAGACGGGTGAGCAGTTCTTC CSASRPQRETGEQFF
TRBJ2-5 - TRBV29-1 - TGCAGCGTTGGCGAGGGGACGGTGGAGACCCAGTACTTC CSVGEGTVETQYF
TRBJ2-5 few TRBV9 - TGTGCCAGCAGCCCGATGGACTCGGAGACCCAGTACTTC CASSPMDSETQYF
TRBJ1-1 - TRBV30 - TGTGCCTGGAGTATGCTGAACACTGAAGCTTTCTTT CAWSMLNTEAFF
TRBJ2-2 - TRBV12-3/TRBV12-4 - TGTGCCAGCAGTTTAGAGGACAGAGAGACCGGGGAGCTGTTTTTT CASSLEDRETGELFF
TRBJ1-1 many TRBV20-1 - TGCAGTGCTAGAGGTACAGTAAACACTGAAGCTTTCTTT CSARGTVNTEAFF
TRBJ1-6 - TRBV6-1 - TGTGCCAGCAGAGAGATAGGTGGTTCACCCCTCCACTTT CASREIGGSPLHF
TRBJ2-7 many TRBV5-1 TRBD1 TGCGCCAGCAGCTTGGGACAGGGGTACTACGAGCAGTACTTC CASSLGQGYYEQYF
TRBJ1-6 - TRBV7-8 TRBD1 TGTGCCAGCAGCCTACACGGACAGGGGAATTCACCCCTCCACTTT CASSLHGQGNSPLHF
TRBJ1-2 - TRBV5-6 - TGTGCCAGCAGCTACGGCGACGAGTATGGCTACACCTTC CASSYGDEYGYTF
TRBJ2-7 many TRBV7-9 - TGTGCCAGCAGCCGGACTGCCACTTACGAGCAGTACTTC CASSRTATYEQYF
TRBJ2-7 many TRBV5-1 - TGCGCCAGCAGCTTTCCAGGTCCGGAGCAGTACTTC CASSFPGPEQYF
TRBJ2-7 - TRBV15 TRBD1 TGTGCCACCAGCACGCGACAGGGCCATTACGAGCAGTACTTC CATSTRQGHYEQYF
TRBJ1-1 - TRBV29-1 - TGCAGCGTTGTGACTATGGGCTACACTGAAGCTTTCTTT CSVVTMGYTEAFF
TRBJ1-1 few TRBV12-3/TRBV12-4 TRBD1 TGTGCCAGCAGCACTACGGACAGGGGGCGCATGAACACTGAAGCTTTCTTT CASSTTDRGRMNTEAFF
TRBJ2-7 few TRBV19 TRBD1 TGTGCCAGTAGTACGGGACAGCCTAATTCCGAGCAGTACTTC CASSTGQPNSEQYF
TRBJ2-6 - TRBV6-5 - TGTGCCAGCAGTTACTCTTTGGCGACGGTATCTGGGGCCAACGTCCTGACTTTC CASSYSLATVSGANVLTF
TRBJ2-7 few TRBV15 - TGTGCCACCAGCAGGATCAGCTACGAGCAGTACTTC CATSRISYEQYF
TRBJ2-1 - TRBV5-6 TRBD2 TGTGCCAGCTGGGGGGGGAGTTCCTACAATGAGCAGTTCTTC CASWGGSSYNEQFF